Listed here is a single T cell receptor beta chain. What it binds is unknown. Sequencing was performed with immunoSEQ multiplex PCR; in TCRdb, only in-frame clones are kept and a portion is missing. The sample contains 55,000 to 65,000 clones, less than 95% of which appear only once. The CDR3 covers 17 residues. J was trimmed by 2 bases and V by 0 bases; bases with no gene match: 2. Germline-derived CDR1 and CDR2 are SGHRS and YFSETQ. These data belong to a study of OX40 agonist ivuxolimab in advanced cancers. The overall study: Past anti-PD-1, anti-PD-L1 or anti-CTLA-4 therapy was accepted, and 40% had received some. Study results and caveats: The antigen specificity of the peripheral T cells (those that were expanded) was not determined. CD4+ and CD8+ T cells in blood underwent clonal expansion by week 6 at 0.1 to 3.0 mg/kg. Expanded clones belonging to CD8+ T cells outnumbered, on average, those of CD4+.

This receptor was identified in an adult with an advanced solid tumor such as melanoma, head and neck, liver or kidney cancer. The chain uses TRBV5-1 and TRBJ2-6; 10 bases map to TRBD1. This material consisted of CD4+ or CD8+ T cells sorted from blood, taken in a trial of the OX40 agonist ivuxolimab. CDR3 nucleotide sequence: TGCGCCAGCAGCTTGGGACAGGGGGCGCCTGGGGCCAACGTCCTGACTTTC. Amino acid sequence: CASSLGQGAPGANVLTF.